This paragraph covers one T cell receptor beta chain sequence. Its antigen is currently unknown. This entry comes from a study of shared clonotypes between healthy human individuals. CD45RO-negative, CCR7-positively selected cells formed the naive CD8 fraction, excluding terminally differentiated effector memory CD45RA+ cells. The germline V gene has CDR1 WSHSY and CDR2 SAAADI. The V gene end was trimmed by 3 bases and the J gene end by 10 bases; junction bases not matched to a gene: 6. This CDR3 region has 14 residues. The method was immunoSEQ multiplex PCR; TCRdb's version includes in-frame clones alone and lacks a portion of them. This table has about 2 million clones, 85% to 95% appearing once. Study-level points and caveats: Estimated richness was generally greater in naive than memory subsets. Rarefaction curves obtained for sorted subsets showed sequencing incomplete despite large depth.

Material: naive CD8+ T cells sorted from blood. The gene calls are TRBV10-2 and TRBJ1-6, with 7 bases matching TRBD1. This clonotype was sampled from a man aged 18 to 30 in good health. The DNA of the CDR3 is TGCGCCAGCAGTGATCGGACAGGCTTATCACCCCTCCACTTT. Protein sequence: CASSDRTGLSPLHF.